A single sample gave rise to the 19 T cell receptor beta chains below, sequenced in a study of early T cells in non-severe SARS-CoV-2 infection. One entry per CDR3 protein results from TCRdb running MiXCR on the 5' RACE reads. The sample includes 98,000 or so distinct CDR3 sequences, about 10% of them seen just once. Sequenced sample: whole blood. The receptors here all came from an adult who was a healthcare worker with PCR-confirmed SARS-CoV-2 infection or an uninfected control (not recorded which).

This clonotype was seen a handful of times. The V call is TRBV7-9, the J call TRBJ1-5; perhaps TRBD1 as D (5 bases). V was trimmed by 5 bases and J by 3 bases, leaving 11 bases between them. The CDR3 is 14 amino acids. Germline V CDR1 and CDR2: SEHNR, FQNEAQ (reference sequence). CDR3 sequence: CASSPGRVNQPQHF. CDR3 DNA: TGTGCCAGCAGCCCGGGACGGGTCAATCAGCCCCAGCATTTT. Drawing the rest from reference TRBV7-9 and TRBJ1-5, the complete variable domain is DTGVSQNPRHKITKRGQNVTFRCDPISEHNRLYWYRQTLGQGPEFLTYFQNEAQLEKSRLLSDRFSAERPKGSFSTLEIQRTEQGDSAMYLCASSPGRVNQPQHFGDGTRLSIL.

This clonotype has just a few counts. The chain is built from TRBV12-3 or TRBV12-4 and TRBJ2-2, with D possibly TRBD2 on 6 matching bases. V lost 3 bases and J lost 3, with 17 bases in between. The CDR3 is 17 amino acids. CDR3 region: CASSFRQGGTYTGELFF. DNA for the CDR3: TGTGCCAGCAGTTTTCGGCAGGGAGGCACCTACACCGGGGAGCTGTTTTTT.

This sequence joins TRBV28 and TRBJ1-3, with 7 nucleotides matching TRBD1. This CDR3 spans 15 amino acids. Germline V CDR1 and CDR2: MDHEN, SYDVKM. Trimming cost V 6 bases and J 4 bases; bases outside gene matches: 9. The chain's CDR3 is CASRPTGTAGNTIYF. The CDR3 coding sequence is TGTGCCAGCAGGCCGACCGGGACAGCAGGAAACACCATATATTTT.

This clonotype was seen a handful of times. This sequence joins TRBV25-1 and TRBJ1-2; maybe TRBD1 (6 bases). The length of the CDR3 is 13 residues. V lost 6 bases and J lost 6, with 14 bases in between. The germline V gene encodes CDR1 MGHDK and CDR2 SYGVNS. The CDR3 reads CASREQGSDGYTF. The CDR3 nucleotides are TGTGCCAGCAGAGAACAGGGATCGGATGGCTACACCTTC.

This clonotype turned up a few times. This chain links TRBV6-2 or TRBV6-3 with TRBJ2-5, with 8 nucleotides matching TRBD2. Germline trimming cut 6 bases from V and 3 bases from J; bases unmatched to any gene: 6. This CDR3 has 14 residues. Germline V gene sequence: CDR1 MNHEY, CDR2 SVGEGT. Here the CDR3 DNA reads TGTGCCAGCAGCCCCTTTAGCGGGGAAGAGACCCAGTACTTC. Protein: CASSPFSGEETQYF.

This clonotype was detected ten times or more. The CDR3 DNA reads TGCAGTGCTAGACGACCAAACACTGAAGCTTTCTTT. This codes for CSARRPNTEAFF. V is TRBV20-1 and J is TRBJ1-1; unclear D gene. Germline CDR1 DFQATT, CDR2 SNEGSKA (reference sequence). The ends were cut back, 2 bases at V and 2 bases at J, with 6 bases in the middle. CDR3 length: 12 residues.

This clonotype occurred a few times. This chain uses TRBV10-3 with TRBJ2-1; D gene uncertain. In germline, CDR1 is ENHRY, CDR2 SYGVKD. Trimming removed 0 bases from V and 3 bases from J, with 3 bases in between. The CDR3 extends over 13 amino acids. CDR3 residues: CAISESNYNEQFF. The CDR3 nucleotides read TGTGCCATCAGTGAGTCGAACTACAATGAGCAGTTCTTC.

This clonotype has a count of ten or more. The CDR3 here is CASSSGTRENQPQHF. Written as DNA, the CDR3 is TGTGCCAGCAGCTCCGGGACGAGAGAAAATCAGCCCCAGCATTTT. The chain recombines TRBV7-2 with TRBJ1-5; weak D call: TRBD1 (5 bases). The V and J ends lost 4 bases and 4 bases respectively, with 14 bases between them. This CDR3 contains 15 residues. Germline loops: CDR1 SGHTA, CDR2 FQGNSA.

This clonotype was seen repeatedly, ten times or more. This chain joins TRBV5-1 and TRBJ1-1; TRBD1 matches 11 bases. The CDR3 is made up of 15 amino acids. J gave up 5 bases and V 2 bases, and 5 bases lay outside the gene matches. From germline, CDR1 is SGHRS and CDR2 YFSETQ. The DNA for the CDR3 is TGCGCCAGCAGCTTCGGACAGGGGGCGACGACTGAAGCTTTCTTT. It translates to CASSFGQGATTEAFF. The whole variable domain, filled in from reference TRBV5-1 and TRBJ1-1, reads KAGVTQTPRYLIKTRGQQVTLSCSPISGHRSVSWYQQTPGQGLQFLFEYFSETQRNKGNFPGRFSGRQFSNSRSEMNVSTLELGDSALYLCASSFGQGATTEAFFGQGTRLTVV.

The V gene is TRBV28, the J gene TRBJ1-1; TRBD1 agrees at 7 bases. The CDR3 covers 15 residues. V gave up 4 bases and J gave up 6 bases; unmatched junction bases: 11. CDR1 is MDHEN, CDR2 SYDVKM, per germline. CDR3 sequence reads: CASSSARGSYSEAFF. For the CDR3, the DNA is TGTGCCAGCAGTTCGGCCAGGGGGTCCTATTCTGAAGCTTTCTTT. Based on the CDR3 plus reference TRBV28 and TRBJ1-1, the full variable domain is DVKVTQSSRYLVKRTGEKVFLECVQDMDHENMFWYRQDPGLGLRLIYFSYDVKMKEKGDIPEGYSVSREKKERFSLILESASTNQTSMYLCASSSARGSYSEAFFGQGTRLTVV.

This clonotype occurred many times. The chain employs TRBV27 and TRBJ2-7; tentative D call: TRBD1 (5 bases). The CDR3 extends over 14 amino acids. From germline, CDR1 is MNHEY and CDR2 SMNVEV (reference sequence). V was cut by 3 bases and J by 7 bases, with 16 bases left in between. The DNA for the CDR3 is TGTGCCAGCAGTTTCAGGACAAGGCGAAGGGAGCAGTACTTC. Its protein is CASSFRTRRREQYF.

This clonotype was counted many times. V usage is TRBV7-8 and J usage is TRBJ2-2, with TRBD1 as a possible D gene (6 bases). Germline V CDR1 and CDR2: SGHVS, FQNEAQ. V lost 6 bases to trimming and J lost 1 base, with 15 bases between them. The CDR3 runs 16 residues. CDR3 nucleotide sequence: TGTGCCAGCAGGCCTTGGAGACAGGAGAACACCGGGGAGCTGTTTTTT. Encoded protein: CASRPWRQENTGELFF.

The chain joins TRBV5-4 to TRBJ2-3; 11 bases align to TRBD2. Losses at the gene ends were 3 bases for V and 2 bases for J; bases not matched to a gene: 8. The CDR3 spans 17 residues. Germline V gene lookup returns CDR1 SGHNT and CDR2 YYREEE (reference sequence). The CDR3 sequence: CASSSEISGRVTDTQYF. DNA for the CDR3: TGTGCCAGCAGCTCCGAAATTAGCGGGAGGGTCACAGATACGCAGTATTTT.

This clonotype turned up a few times. The chain couples TRBV6-5 to TRBJ1-1, with D perhaps matching TRBD1 (5 bases). This CDR3 has 15 residues. V shed 1 base and J shed 0 bases, with 9 bases lying between them. CDR1 MNHEY and CDR2 SVGAGI come from the germline V gene. CDR3 in amino acids: CASSYWGELNTEAFF. The CDR3 coding sequence is TGTGCCAGCAGTTACTGGGGGGAGCTGAACACTGAAGCTTTCTTT.

For the CDR3, the DNA is TGTGCCAGCAGTTTCCCGGACAGCTACTCCTACGAGCAGTACTTC. This translates into CASSFPDSYSYEQYF. The chain employs TRBV28 and TRBJ2-7, with a weak D call TRBD1 (6 bases). The V gene lost 3 bases and the J gene lost 0 bases, with 12 bases spanning the gap. The CDR3 is 15 residues long. CDR1 is MDHEN and CDR2 is SYDVKM in the germline V gene. Supplemented by reference TRBV28 and TRBJ2-7, the full variable domain reads DVKVTQSSRYLVKRTGEKVFLECVQDMDHENMFWYRQDPGLGLRLIYFSYDVKMKEKGDIPEGYSVSREKKERFSLILESASTNQTSMYLCASSFPDSYSYEQYFGPGTRLTVT.

The chain carries TRBV9 and TRBJ2-1; D is ambiguous. Trimming shortened V by 7 bases and J by 9 bases, and 5 bases separated the two germline ends. The CDR3 is 9 residues long. The germline V gene encodes CDR1 SGDLS and CDR2 YYNGEE. The chain's CDR3 is CASGTEQFF. CDR3 bases: TGTGCCAGCGGAACTGAGCAGTTCTTC.

The chain uses TRBV20-1 and TRBJ2-1; the match to TRBD2 covers 8 bases. J gave up 12 bases and V 0 bases, and 7 bases lay outside the gene matches. In germline, CDR1 is DFQATT, CDR2 SNEGSKA (reference sequence). The CDR3 consists of 13 residues. The CDR3 loop reads CSARDEGLDVQFF. The CDR3 nucleotides are TGCAGTGCTAGAGACGAGGGACTAGATGTGCAGTTCTTC.

This clonotype occurred a few times. The V and J genes are TRBV29-1 and TRBJ2-3; D not certain. This CDR3 spans 13 amino acids. The V and J ends lost 4 bases and 7 bases respectively, with 15 bases between them. Germline V CDR1 and CDR2: SQVTM, ANQGSEA. The CDR3 sequence is CSVAITKANTQYF. The CDR3 DNA follows: TGCAGCGTTGCCATCACCAAGGCAAATACGCAGTATTTT.

This clonotype occurred a few times. This chain connects TRBV4-2 to TRBJ2-3, with TRBD1 matching 10 bases. J gave up 5 bases and V 4 bases, and 9 bases lay outside the gene matches. This CDR3 has 16 amino acids. The germline V gene has CDR1 LGHNA and CDR2 YNFKEQ. DNA for the CDR3: TGTGCCAGCAGCCCCCGGACAGGGGGAAGGGAAGATACGCAGTATTTT. It translates to CASSPRTGGREDTQYF.